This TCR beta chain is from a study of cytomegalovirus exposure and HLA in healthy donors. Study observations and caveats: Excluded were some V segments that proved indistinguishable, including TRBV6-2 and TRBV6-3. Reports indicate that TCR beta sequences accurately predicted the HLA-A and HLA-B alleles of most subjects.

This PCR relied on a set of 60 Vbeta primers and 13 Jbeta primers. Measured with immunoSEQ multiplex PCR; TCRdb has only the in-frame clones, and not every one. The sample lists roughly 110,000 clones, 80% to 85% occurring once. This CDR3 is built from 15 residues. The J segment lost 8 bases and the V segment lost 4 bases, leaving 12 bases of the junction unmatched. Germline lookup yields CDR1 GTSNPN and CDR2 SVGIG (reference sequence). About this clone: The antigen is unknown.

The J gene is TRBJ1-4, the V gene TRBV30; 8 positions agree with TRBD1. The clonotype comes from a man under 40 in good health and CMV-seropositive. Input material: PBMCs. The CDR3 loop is CAWTNRDRIREKLFF. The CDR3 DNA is TGTGCCTGGACCAACCGGGACAGGATTCGGGAAAAACTGTTTTTT.